The rows below give T cell receptor beta chains drawn from one sample of a study of radiotherapy plus CTLA-4 blockade in lung cancer. Here immunoSEQ multiplex PCR was the method, and the copy in TCRdb shows in-frame clones only, minus some. The table shows some 46,000 clones, with roughly three quarters occurring only once. Material: peripheral blood, obtained from a patient treated with radiotherapy plus ipilimumab. Receptors were obtained from a human donor with non-small cell lung cancer whose response to radiotherapy plus ipilimumab could not be evaluated. The CDR3 runs from the conserved cysteine through the conserved F or W. A D gene is named only where the DNA matches it firmly. Rows may omit the clone size; those that give it use once, few, many or a size class.

TRBJ2-3	TRBV7-3	.	.	17	TGTGCCAGCAGCTTAACGGAGGGGTGGGCGAGCACAGATACGCAGTATTTT	CASSLTEGWASTDTQYF
TRBJ2-1	TRBV5-1	.	.	12	TGCGCCAGCAGCTGGCGGGGAGAGCAGCAGTTCTTC	CASSWRGEQQFF
TRBJ2-7	TRBV30	.	.	17	TGTGCCTGGAGGGAACCCCCCATTGGGGGAGGCACCTACGAGCAGTACTTC	CAWREPPIGGGTYEQYF
TRBJ1-4	TRBV28	TRBD1	.	14	TGTGCCAGCAGTTACAGGGGGGATAATGAAAAACTGTTTTTT	CASSYRGDNEKLFF
TRBJ1-1	TRBV10-3	.	.	13	TGTGCCATCAGTGGTGGCGGTAACACTGAAGCTTTCTTT	CAISGGGNTEAFF
TRBJ2-3	TRBV2	TRBD2	.	13	TGTGCCAGCAGTGACCTGGGGGGGGATACGCAGTATTTT	CASSDLGGDTQYF
TRBJ1-5	TRBV27	TRBD1	few	15	TGTGCCAGCAGTCGAGATCAGGGGGGCAATCAGCCCCAGCATTTT	CASSRDQGGNQPQHF
TRBJ2-7	TRBV7-2	TRBD1	.	15	TGTGCCAGCAGCGGGGGACAGGGTATCTCCTACGAGCAGTACTTC	CASSGGQGISYEQYF
TRBJ1-5	TRBV27	.	.	16	TGTGCCAGCAGTTTAAGAGTGGGCCTCCTTTTCGGCCCCCAGCATTTT	CASSLRVGLLFGPQHF
TRBJ2-3	TRBV6-6	TRBD2	.	13	TGTGCCAGCCTGCGGGAGGGTCCAGATACGCAGTATTTT	CASLREGPDTQYF
TRBJ1-1	TRBV7-3	.	.	15	TGTGCCAGCAGCTTAGGGCAGGGAAGAGACACTGAAGCTTTCTTT	CASSLGQGRDTEAFF
TRBJ2-7	TRBV7-2	.	.	15	TGTGCCAGCAGCTTAGGGGGACTTAGGGCCGACGAGCAGTACTTC	CASSLGGLRADEQYF
TRBJ2-1	TRBV6-5	TRBD2	.	15	TGTGCCAGCAGTTACTGGACTAGCTTGGGCAATGAGCAGTTCTTC	CASSYWTSLGNEQFF
TRBJ1-1	TRBV6-5	.	.	16	TGTGCCAGCAGTTACCCCACAAAGGGAGGCAACACTGAAGCTTTCTTT	CASSYPTKGGNTEAFF
TRBJ2-5	TRBV5-1	.	.	15	TGCGCCAGCAGCAACTTTTTAGCGGAGGGGGAGACCCAGTACTTC	CASSNFLAEGETQYF
TRBJ2-1	TRBV9	TRBD1	.	17	TGTGCCAGCAGCTCCACCACCGGGACAGGTGCTTGGAATGAGCAGTTCTTC	CASSSTTGTGAWNEQFF
TRBJ2-3	TRBV28	TRBD2	few	13	TGTGCCAGCAAGGGGACTAGCTCAGATACGCAGTATTTT	CASKGTSSDTQYF
TRBJ2-7	TRBV2	TRBD1	.	13	TGTGCCAGCAACGGACAGGGGACCTACGAGCAGTACTTC	CASNGQGTYEQYF
TRBJ1-5	TRBV6-5	.	.	13	TGTGCCAGCAGTTATTCGGAGGGTCAGCCCCAGCATTTT	CASSYSEGQPQHF
TRBJ2-2	TRBV7-2	TRBD2	few	16	TGTGCCAGCAGCTTAGCGGGAGGGTTGAAGACCGGGGAGCTGTTTTTT	CASSLAGGLKTGELFF
TRBJ2-1	TRBV6-1	.	.	16	TGTGCCAGCAGTGAAGACGGGATCCTCTCCTACAATGAGCAGTTCTTC	CASSEDGILSYNEQFF
TRBJ1-1	TRBV7-9	.	.	14	TGTGCCAGCAGCCAATGGCAGGGGATGACTGAAGCTTTCTTT	CASSQWQGMTEAFF
TRBJ2-5	TRBV5-1	TRBD2	.	16	TGCGCCAGCAGCTCCAAGACTAGCGTTTACCAAGAGACCCAGTACTTC	CASSSKTSVYQETQYF
TRBJ2-1	TRBV7-9	TRBD1	.	15	TGTGCCAGCAGCTCCGTGGGGACAGCGTCTTTTGAGCAGTTCTTC	CASSSVGTASFEQFF
TRBJ2-7	TRBV7-2	TRBD2	once	15	TGTGCCAGCAGCTTAGACGGACTAGCGGGATACGAGCAGTACTTC	CASSLDGLAGYEQYF
TRBJ1-2	TRBV28	.	once	14	TGTGCCAGCATTCCGCGGGGCACATACTATGGCTACACCTTC	CASIPRGTYYGYTF
TRBJ2-5	TRBV27	TRBD2	once	14	TGTGCCAGCAGTCTAGCGGGGGTTGCGGAGACCCAGTACTTC	CASSLAGVAETQYF
TRBJ1-1	TRBV19	.	.	13	TGTGCCACCTCCAGGGCAGGGAACACTGAAGCTTTCTTT	CATSRAGNTEAFF
TRBJ2-1	TRBV29-1	.	.	13	TGCAGCGTTGAAGGCCCTCCAGGGAATGAGCAGTTCTTC	CSVEGPPGNEQFF
TRBJ2-5	TRBV19	TRBD1	.	15	TGTGCCAGTAGCCCCGGACAGGTCCCACAAGAGACCCAGTACTTC	CASSPGQVPQETQYF
TRBJ2-7	TRBV29-1	TRBD1	.	14	TGCAGCGTTGTATCCGGACAGGGGGCCTACGAGCAGTACTTC	CSVVSGQGAYEQYF
TRBJ1-1	TRBV19	.	.	14	TGTGCCAGTAGTATCAGGGGCGAGGGCACTGAAGCTTTCTTT	CASSIRGEGTEAFF
TRBJ2-5	TRBV27	TRBD2	.	15	TGTGCCAGCAGTGCTAGGGGGACTAGCGGGAGTTCCCAGTACTTC	CASSARGTSGSSQYF